This entry is about one T cell receptor (beta chain). Terminally differentiated effector memory CD45RA+ cells were left out of the naive CD8 fraction, which was CD45RO-negative and positively selected for CCR7. V shed 1 base and J 4 bases; nucleotides not matched to a gene: 10. The V gene's germline CDR1 is SGHTA and CDR2 FQGNSA. CDR3 length: 18 residues. The data are from a study of shared clonotypes between healthy human individuals. Overall study context: Each donor contributed plates that comprised three CD4 naive, three CD4 memory, two CD8 naive and one CD8 memory.

Per sorted-subset replicate PCR, input was 200 to 250 ng DNA, representing about 29,000 T cell genomes. The method was immunoSEQ multiplex PCR; TCRdb's version includes in-frame clones alone and lacks a portion of them. This table has around 1.9 million clones, approximately 92% appearing once. Material: naive CD8+ T cells from PBMCs. The J gene is TRBJ2-1, the V gene TRBV7-2; 10 nucleotides line up with TRBD2. The sequence derives from a man between 18 and 29 years old in good health. Some clones in this sample may be carry-over from other donors' samples. As DNA, the CDR3 is TGTGCCAGCAGCTTAGGTGTCATCCGAGCGGGAGGGTACAATGAGCAGTTCTTC. This translates into CASSLGVIRAGGYNEQFF.